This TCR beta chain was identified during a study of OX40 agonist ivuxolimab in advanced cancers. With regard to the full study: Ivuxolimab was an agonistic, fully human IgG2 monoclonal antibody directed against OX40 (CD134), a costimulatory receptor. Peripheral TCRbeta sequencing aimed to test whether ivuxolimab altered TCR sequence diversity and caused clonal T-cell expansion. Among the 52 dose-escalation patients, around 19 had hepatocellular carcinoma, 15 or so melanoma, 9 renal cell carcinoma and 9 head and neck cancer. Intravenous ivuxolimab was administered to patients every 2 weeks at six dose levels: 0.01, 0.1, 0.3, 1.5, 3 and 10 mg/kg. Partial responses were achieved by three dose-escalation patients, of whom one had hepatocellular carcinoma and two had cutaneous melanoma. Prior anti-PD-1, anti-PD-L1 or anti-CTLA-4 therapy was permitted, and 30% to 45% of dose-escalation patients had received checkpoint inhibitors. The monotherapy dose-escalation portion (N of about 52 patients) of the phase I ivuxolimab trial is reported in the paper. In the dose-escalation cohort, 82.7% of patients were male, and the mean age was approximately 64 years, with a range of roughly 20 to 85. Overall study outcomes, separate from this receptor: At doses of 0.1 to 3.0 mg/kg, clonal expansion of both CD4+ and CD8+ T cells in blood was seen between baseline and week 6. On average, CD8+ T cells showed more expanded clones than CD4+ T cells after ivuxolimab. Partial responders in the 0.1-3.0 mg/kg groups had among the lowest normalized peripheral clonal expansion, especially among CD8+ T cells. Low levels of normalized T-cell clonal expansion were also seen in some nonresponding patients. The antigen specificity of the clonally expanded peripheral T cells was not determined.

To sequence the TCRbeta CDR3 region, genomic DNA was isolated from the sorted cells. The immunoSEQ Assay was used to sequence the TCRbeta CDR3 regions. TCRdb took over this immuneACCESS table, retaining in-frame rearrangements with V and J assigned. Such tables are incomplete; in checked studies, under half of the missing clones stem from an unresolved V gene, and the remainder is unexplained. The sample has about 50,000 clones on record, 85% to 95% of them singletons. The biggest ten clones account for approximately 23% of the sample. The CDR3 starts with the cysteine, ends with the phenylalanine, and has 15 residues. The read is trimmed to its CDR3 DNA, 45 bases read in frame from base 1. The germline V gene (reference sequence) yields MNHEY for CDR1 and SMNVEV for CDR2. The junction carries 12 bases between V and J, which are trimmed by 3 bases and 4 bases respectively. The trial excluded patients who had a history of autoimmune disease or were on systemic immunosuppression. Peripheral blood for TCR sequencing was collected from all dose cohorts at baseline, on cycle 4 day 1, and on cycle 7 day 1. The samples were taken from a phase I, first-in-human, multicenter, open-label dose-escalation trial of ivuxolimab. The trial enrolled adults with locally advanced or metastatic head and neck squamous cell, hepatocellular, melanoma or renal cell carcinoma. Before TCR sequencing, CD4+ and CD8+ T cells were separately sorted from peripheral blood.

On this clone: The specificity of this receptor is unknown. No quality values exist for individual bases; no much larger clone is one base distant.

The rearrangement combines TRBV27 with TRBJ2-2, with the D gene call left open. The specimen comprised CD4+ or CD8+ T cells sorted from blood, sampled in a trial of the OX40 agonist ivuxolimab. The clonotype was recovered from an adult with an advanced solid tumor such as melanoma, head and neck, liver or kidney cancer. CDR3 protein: CASSFVGHGTGELFF. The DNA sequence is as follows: TGTGCCAGCAGTTTCGTAGGGCACGGCACCGGGGAGCTGTTTTTT.